Listed here are 2 T cell receptor beta chains from one sample, sequenced in a study of T cell responses to AZD1222 COVID-19 vaccine. The table came from immunoSEQ multiplex PCR; TCRdb's copy has only in-frame clones and leaves some out. The table includes around 130,000 clones, roughly 88% detected once. The sequenced sample was peripheral blood, obtained on day 0 of AZD1222 vaccination. The receptor set was obtained from an adult in good health.

V gene TRBV12-3 or TRBV12-4 combines with J gene TRBJ2-4; 7 nucleotides align to TRBD2. V shed 3 bases and J 8 bases; nucleotides not matched to a gene: 4. CDR3 size: 13 residues. DNA for the CDR3: TGTGCCAGCAGTTTGTTTGGGAGGGACATTCAGTACTTC. Protein sequence: CASSLFGRDIQYF.

The chain joins TRBV30 to TRBJ1-1; tentative D call: TRBD1 (6 bases). V was cut by 7 bases and J by 4 bases, with 13 bases left in between. This CDR3 region has 12 residues. Germline loops: CDR1 GTSNPN, CDR2 SVGIG (reference sequence). DNA for the CDR3: TGTGCCTCGAACAGGGTGCCCACTGAAGCTTTCTTT. Protein product: CASNRVPTEAFF.